These 7 T cell receptor beta chains came from one sample sequenced in a study of regulatory T cells in long-lasting Graves disease. Construction of TCR beta libraries relied on iRepertoire HTBI primers and on Arm-PCR targeting CDR3 regions. MiXCR was run by TCRdb on the multiplex PCR reads, yielding one entry per CDR3 protein. Among a few hundred thousand distinct CDR3 sequences listed, approximately 10% were seen once. Sample time point: newly diagnosed GD, antithyroid drugs for less than 3 months. The TCR library used RNA extracted from PBMCs. This sample was shared with a second study, whose subject was T cells in Graves' hyperthyroidism and ophthalmopathy.

Specimen: peripheral blood mononuclear cells (PBMCs), collected at new diagnosis, from a patient treated with antithyroid drugs. The receptors were gathered from a young woman with Graves disease.

This clonotype was picked up many times. V is TRBV7-2 and J is TRBJ2-5, with D perhaps TRBD2 (6 bases). Per the germline V gene, CDR1 is SGHTA and CDR2 is FQGNSA. Trimming shortened V by 5 bases and J by 5 bases, and 15 bases separated the two germline ends. The length of the CDR3 is 14 residues. CDR3 bases: TGTGCCAGCAGCCCTACGCTTGGGGGGGAGACCCAGTACTTC. Encoded protein: CASSPTLGGETQYF. The full variable domain, in which reference TRBV7-2 and TRBJ2-5 provide the parts outside the CDR3, is GAGVSQSPSNKVTEKGKDVELRCDPISGHTALYWYRQSLGQGLEFLIYFQGNSAPDKSGLPSDRFSAERTGGSVSTLTIQRTQQEDSAVYLCASSPTLGGETQYFGPGTRLLVL.

This clonotype was recorded at least ten times. J is TRBJ2-7 and V is TRBV11-2; 7 nucleotides line up with TRBD2. The CDR3 runs to 16 residues. Germline V lookup: CDR1 SGHAT, CDR2 FQNNGV. Losses at the gene ends were 1 base for V and 0 bases for J; bases not matched to a gene: 6. The CDR3 sequence: CASSLGGSWSSYEQYF. The CDR3 DNA sequence: TGTGCCAGCAGCTTAGGCGGGAGCTGGAGCTCCTACGAGCAGTACTTC. The variable domain in full, with the rest retrieved from reference TRBV11-2 and TRBJ2-7, is EAGVAQSPRYKIIEKRQSVAFWCNPISGHATLYWYQQILGQGPKLLIQFQNNGVVDDSQLPKDRFSAERLKGVDSTLKIQPAKLEDSAVYLCASSLGGSWSSYEQYFGPGTRLTVT.

Many counts were recorded for this clonotype. The rearrangement joins TRBV29-1 to TRBJ2-2, with D perhaps TRBD1 or TRBD2 (5 bases each). Between the trimmed V and J ends, which lost 5 bases and 10 bases, there was a span of 14 bases. Germline V gene sequence: CDR1 SQVTM, CDR2 ANQGSEA. The CDR3 spans 12 residues. CDR3 DNA: TGCAGCGTTCAGGGACCGTTTGAGGAGCTGTTTTTT. This encodes CSVQGPFEELFF.

This clonotype was counted many times. The chain combines TRBV5-4 with TRBJ2-5; a weak D match, TRBD1 (5 bases). V was pared by 0 bases and J by 5 bases, with 14 bases between. This CDR3 contains 15 residues. Germline CDR1 and CDR2: SGHNT and YYREEE (reference sequence). DNA for the CDR3: TGTGCCAGCAGCTTGGCCCAGGGTAGGATGGAGACCCAGTACTTC. This encodes CASSLAQGRMETQYF.

This clonotype was detected a few times. The genes are TRBV4-3 and TRBJ2-1; a possible D gene is TRBD1 (6 bases). The length of the CDR3 is 14 residues. Germline V gene sequence: CDR1 LGHNA, CDR2 YSLEER. Trimming pared 4 bases from V and 3 bases from J, leaving 10 bases between. The CDR3 here is CASSPQDSYNEQFF. In nucleotides, the CDR3 is TGCGCCAGCAGCCCCCAGGACAGCTACAATGAGCAGTTCTTC.

This clonotype was picked up a small number of times. CDR3 sequence reads: CSVETGTSGLNEQFF. The CDR3 DNA is TGCAGCGTTGAAACCGGGACTAGCGGACTCAATGAGCAGTTCTTC. The rearrangement joins TRBV29-1 to TRBJ2-1, with 11 positions matching TRBD2. The germline V gene has CDR1 SQVTM and CDR2 ANQGSEA. Trimming cost V 2 bases and J 6 bases; bases outside gene matches: 6. The CDR3 totals 15 residues.

This clonotype was seen ten or more times. The V call is TRBV20-1, the J call TRBJ2-3, with TRBD2 matching over 7 bases. In germline, CDR1 is DFQATT, CDR2 SNEGSKA (reference sequence). The CDR3 length is 17 residues. Trimming at V came to 0 bases and at J to 5 bases, leaving 14 bases not matched to a gene. This CDR3 is CSARDHGGSLSLDTQYF. CDR3 nucleotides: TGCAGTGCTAGAGATCATGGCGGGAGTTTGAGTCTAGATACGCAGTATTTT.